These 9 T cell receptor beta chains share one sample of origin, sequenced in a study of blood T cell repertoires in COVID-19 (dated by TCRdb to about 2020). Libraries were prepared through the immunoSEQ multiplex PCR assay. Here the immuneACCESS table is served through TCRdb, limited to in-frame sequences with V and J called. Missing clones are a known gap in these copies; in checked studies unresolved V genes cover under half, and the rest lacks a known reason. In all, the sample holds around 250,000 clones, and 90% of those were seen once. 2.1% of the sample is taken by the ten largest. The specimen sequenced was peripheral blood. The source of these receptors is a woman in her sixties or seventies with COVID-19, enrolled during active disease.

This chain links TRBV10-1 with TRBJ1-4, with D uncertain. The CDR3 covers 15 residues. CDR1 and CDR2 (germline): WNHNN, SYGVQD (reference sequence). Deletions cut 2 bases from V and 2 bases from J, with 9 bases between. CDR3 nucleotide sequence: TGCGCCAGCAGTGAGCGGGATTCGACTAATGAAAAACTGTTTTTT. Encoded protein: CASSERDSTNEKLFF.

CDR3 nucleotides: TGTGCCAGCAGTGCGGACATTGTTGTTGAAGCTTTCTTT. This codes for CASSADIVVEAFF. The V call is TRBV2, the J call TRBJ1-1; tentatively, D is TRBD1 (5 bases). This CDR3 contains 13 residues. Germline V lookup: CDR1 SNHLY, CDR2 FYNNEI. V gave up 4 bases and J gave up 7 bases, with 13 bases separating them. Full variable domain (missing parts from reference TRBV2 and TRBJ1-1): EPEVTQTPSHQVTQMGQEVILRCVPISNHLYFYWYRQILGQKVEFLVSFYNNEISEKSEIFDDQFSVERPDGSNFTLKIRSTKLEDSAMYFCASSADIVVEAFFGQGTRLTVV.

The chain recombines TRBV5-1 with TRBJ1-2; 8 bases line up with TRBD1. In germline, CDR1 is SGHRS, CDR2 YFSETQ. The CDR3 has 13 residues. With V trimmed by 6 bases and J by 4 bases, 5 bases remained unmatched. The CDR3 is CASTEDRGYGYTF. The CDR3 DNA is TGCGCCAGCACCGAAGACAGGGGCTATGGCTACACCTTC.

The chain recombines TRBV6-1 with TRBJ2-4; 12 bases are a match to TRBD1. V lost 2 bases to trimming and J lost 5 bases; unmatched junction nucleotides: 7. The V gene's germline CDR1 is MNHNS and CDR2 SASEGT. There are 17 residues in the CDR3. The CDR3 sequence is CASSEPRDRGHQNIQYF. DNA of the CDR3: TGTGCCAGCAGTGAACCCCGGGACAGGGGGCACCAAAACATTCAGTACTTC.

This chain uses TRBV5-4 with TRBJ2-1; weak D call: TRBD2 (7 bases). Trimming cost V 4 bases and J 1 base, with 24 bases left between them. Germline V lookup: CDR1 SGHNT, CDR2 YYREEE (reference sequence). The CDR3 consists of 19 residues. CDR3 sequence (DNA): TGTGCCAGCAGCCCTCTCGGCGGGGGCCAAGAAGGGTCCTACAATGAGCAGTTCTTC. This translates into CASSPLGGGQEGSYNEQFF.

This clone was seen only once. The V call is TRBV3-1 (or the pseudogene TRBV3-2), the J call TRBJ2-7; D remains unclear. The CDR3 is 15 amino acids. The germline CDR1 and CDR2 sequences are LGHDT and YNNKEL (reference sequence). Trimming stripped 3 bases from V and 5 bases from J, with 17 bases between. The CDR3 loop is CASSQTLGDRDEQYF. In nucleotides, the CDR3 is TGTGCCAGCAGCCAGACTCTTGGAGACCGGGACGAGCAGTACTTC.

This sequence joins TRBV30 and TRBJ2-7; 7 bases agree with TRBD1. The CDR3 is made up of 14 amino acids. V lost 0 bases and J lost 2; bases outside the gene matches: 4. Germline loops: CDR1 GTSNPN, CDR2 SVGIG (reference sequence). CDR3 in DNA: TGTGCCTGGAGTGTTGGGACAGTGGCCTACGAGCAGTACTTC. Translated, it gives CAWSVGTVAYEQYF.

The gene calls are TRBV11-3 and TRBJ2-7, with 7 bases lining up with TRBD1. Germline-derived CDR1 and CDR2 are SGHNT and YENEEA. J gave up 2 bases and V 1 base, and 2 bases lay outside the gene matches. The CDR3 has 14 residues. The CDR3 protein is CASSLAGTAYEQYF. CDR3 bases: TGTGCCAGCAGCTTAGCAGGGACAGCCTACGAGCAGTACTTC. Full variable domain (outside the CDR3, taken from reference TRBV11-3 and TRBJ2-7): EAGVVQSPRYKIIEKKQPVAFWCNPISGHNTLYWYLQNLGQGPELLIRYENEEAVDDSQLPKDRFSAERLKGVDSTLKIQPAELGDSAVYLCASSLAGTAYEQYFGPGTRLTVT.

V and J are TRBV27 and TRBJ1-4; possibly TRBD1 for D (6 bases). The CDR3 covers 13 residues. Trimming left V 6 bases short and J 6 bases short, with 11 bases between. Germline V gene sequence: CDR1 MNHEY, CDR2 SMNVEV (reference sequence). The CDR3 protein is CASRPTGYEKLFF. CDR3 nucleotide sequence: TGTGCCAGCAGACCCACAGGGTATGAAAAACTGTTTTTT. The full variable domain, in which reference TRBV27 and TRBJ1-4 provide the parts outside the CDR3, is EAQVTQNPRYLITVTGKKLTVTCSQNMNHEYMSWYRQDPGLGLRQIYYSMNVEVTDKGDVPEGYKVSRKEKRNFPLILESPSPNQTSLYFCASRPTGYEKLFFGSGTQLSVL.